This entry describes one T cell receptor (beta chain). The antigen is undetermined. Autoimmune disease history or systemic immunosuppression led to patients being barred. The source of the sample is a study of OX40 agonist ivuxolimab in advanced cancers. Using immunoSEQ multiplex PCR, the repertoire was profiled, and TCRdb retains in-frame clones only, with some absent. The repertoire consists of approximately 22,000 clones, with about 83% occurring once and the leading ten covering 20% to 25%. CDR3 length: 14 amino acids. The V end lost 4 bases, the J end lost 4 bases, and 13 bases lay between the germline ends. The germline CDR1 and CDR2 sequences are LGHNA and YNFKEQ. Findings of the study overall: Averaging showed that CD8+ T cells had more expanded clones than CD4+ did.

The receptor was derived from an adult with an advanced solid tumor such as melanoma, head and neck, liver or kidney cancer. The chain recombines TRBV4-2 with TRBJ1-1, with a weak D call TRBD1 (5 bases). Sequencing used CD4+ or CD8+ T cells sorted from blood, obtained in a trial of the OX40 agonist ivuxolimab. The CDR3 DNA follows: TGTGCCAGCAGCCCAGAGGGGAGGGGCACTGAAGCTTTCTTT. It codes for CASSPEGRGTEAFF.